The rows below give T cell receptor beta chains drawn from one sample of a study of CD8+ T cells in alopecia areata. The repertoire was sequenced with immunoSEQ multiplex PCR; TCRdb's copy has only in-frame clones and lacks some. Of about 120,000 clones in the sample, around 56% were seen once. Here the sequenced sample was CD4+ T cells sorted from blood, taken at week 4, from a patient treated with tofacitinib. Source of these receptors: a human donor with alopecia areata. CDR3s include the opening cysteine and the closing phenylalanine or tryptophan. The D gene is left open where the match is weak. Expanded clones get a size class; other rows say once, few or many, or leave the size out.

abundance | j_gene | len | v_gene | d_gene | CDR3nt | CDR3aa
NA | TRBJ2-2 | 16 | TRBV18 | NA | TGTGCCAGCTCACCGGTAGGGACGGCCGGAGGCGGGGAGCTGTTTTTT | CASSPVGTAGGGELFF
few | TRBJ2-1 | 14 | TRBV4-1 | NA | TGCGCCAGCAGCCATCTAGGGACGTACAATGAGCAGTTCTTC | CASSHLGTYNEQFF
NA | TRBJ1-1 | 15 | TRBV29-1 | NA | TGCAGCGTTCACCAAATCAGGACAGCGAGCACTGAAGCTTTCTTT | CSVHQIRTASTEAFF
NA | TRBJ1-1 | 12 | TRBV2 | NA | TGTGCCAGCAGACCATTTGGCACTGAAGCTTTCTTT | CASRPFGTEAFF
NA | TRBJ2-7 | 12 | TRBV30 | NA | TGTGCCTGGAGTGTTGGGTTCTACGAGCAGTACTTC | CAWSVGFYEQYF
NA | TRBJ2-2 | 16 | TRBV6-5 | TRBD1 | TGTGCCAGCAGTTACAGAACAGGGGGAATGGCCGGGGAGCTGTTTTTT | CASSYRTGGMAGELFF
NA | TRBJ1-1 | 13 | TRBV2 | NA | TGTGCCAGCAGATTAGAACAGAACACTGAAGCTTTCTTT | CASRLEQNTEAFF
NA | TRBJ1-2 | 13 | TRBV30 | TRBD1 | TGTGCCTGGAGTTGGGACAGATCCTATGGCTACACCTTC | CAWSWDRSYGYTF
NA | TRBJ1-1 | 18 | TRBV4-1 | TRBD1 | TGCGCCAGCAGCACTAGGGTGACAGGGCCCCGTATGAACACTGAAGCTTTCTTT | CASSTRVTGPRMNTEAFF
NA | TRBJ2-7 | 14 | TRBV29-1 | NA | TGCAGCGTAAAAAAAGGTGCGGGCTCCTACGAGCAGTACTTC | CSVKKGAGSYEQYF
few | TRBJ1-5 | 12 | TRBV19 | NA | TGTGCCAGTAGTGGGCCAAATCAGCCCCAGCATTTT | CASSGPNQPQHF